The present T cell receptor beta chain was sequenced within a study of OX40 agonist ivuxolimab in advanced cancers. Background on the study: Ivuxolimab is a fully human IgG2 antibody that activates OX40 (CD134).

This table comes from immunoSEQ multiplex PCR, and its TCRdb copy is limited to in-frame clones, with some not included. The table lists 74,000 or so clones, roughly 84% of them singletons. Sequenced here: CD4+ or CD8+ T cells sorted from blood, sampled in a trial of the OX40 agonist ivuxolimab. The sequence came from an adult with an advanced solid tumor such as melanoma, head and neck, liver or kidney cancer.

CDR3 amino acids: CAWSEDLVGIQYF. In DNA, the CDR3 is TGTGCCTGGAGTGAAGACTTGGTCGGCATTCAGTACTTC. The chain combines TRBV30 with TRBJ2-4; no definite D call. The CDR3 extends over 13 amino acids. Germline CDR1 reads GTSNPN; CDR2 reads SVGIG (reference sequence). Between the trimmed V and J ends, which lost 1 base and 9 bases, there was a span of 13 bases.